One sample yielded the 2 T cell receptor beta chains listed below, sequenced in a study of technical replicates of blood from several donors. Data came from immunoSEQ multiplex PCR; TCRdb stores just in-frame clones and leaves some out. The table includes about 82,000 clones, 96% detected once. Sequenced sample: T cells isolated from PBMCs. Receptors originate from a human donor in good health.

The gene calls are TRBV27 and TRBJ2-2; TRBD1 matches 9 bases. V dropped 5 bases and J dropped 3; count of bases not matched to a gene: 7. This CDR3 comprises 16 residues. Germline CDR1 is MNHEY and CDR2 is SMNVEV (reference sequence). CDR3 nucleotide sequence: TGTGCCAGCAGTCCGGTGGGGACAGGGCACACCGGGGAGCTGTTTTTT. Its protein product is CASSPVGTGHTGELFF.

The genes are TRBV27 and TRBJ1-5; 11 nucleotides align to TRBD1. CDR3 length equals 16 residues. Losses at the gene ends were 6 bases for V and 6 bases for J; bases not matched to a gene: 10. Germline CDR1 reads MNHEY; CDR2 reads SMNVEV (reference sequence). In DNA, the CDR3 is TGTGCCAGCAGCTGGACTGGACAGGGGGCCCTTCAGCCCCAGCATTTT. This gives the protein CASSWTGQGALQPQHF.